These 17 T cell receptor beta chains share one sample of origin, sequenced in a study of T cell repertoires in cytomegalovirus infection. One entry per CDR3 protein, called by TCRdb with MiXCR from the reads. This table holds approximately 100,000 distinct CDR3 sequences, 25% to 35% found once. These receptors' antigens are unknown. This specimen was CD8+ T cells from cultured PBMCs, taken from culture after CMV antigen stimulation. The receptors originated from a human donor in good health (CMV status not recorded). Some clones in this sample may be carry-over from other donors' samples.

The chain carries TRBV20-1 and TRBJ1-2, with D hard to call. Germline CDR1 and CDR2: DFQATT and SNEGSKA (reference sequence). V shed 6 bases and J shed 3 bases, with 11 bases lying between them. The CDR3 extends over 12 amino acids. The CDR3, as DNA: TGCAGTGCAAGGCCCGTGGACTATGGCTACACCTTC. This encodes CSARPVDYGYTF.

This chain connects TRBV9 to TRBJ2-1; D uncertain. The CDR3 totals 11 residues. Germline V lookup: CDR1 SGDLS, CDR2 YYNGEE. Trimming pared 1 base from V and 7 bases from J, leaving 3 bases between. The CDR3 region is CASSVRNEQFF. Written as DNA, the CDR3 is TGTGCCAGCAGCGTAAGGAATGAGCAGTTCTTC.

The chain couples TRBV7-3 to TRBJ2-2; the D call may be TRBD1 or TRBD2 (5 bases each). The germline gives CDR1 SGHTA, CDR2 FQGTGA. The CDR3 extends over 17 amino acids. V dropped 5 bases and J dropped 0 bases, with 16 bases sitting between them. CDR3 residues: CASSQDTGTPNTGELFF. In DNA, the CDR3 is TGTGCCAGCAGCCAAGATACCGGGACCCCGAACACCGGGGAGCTGTTTTTT.

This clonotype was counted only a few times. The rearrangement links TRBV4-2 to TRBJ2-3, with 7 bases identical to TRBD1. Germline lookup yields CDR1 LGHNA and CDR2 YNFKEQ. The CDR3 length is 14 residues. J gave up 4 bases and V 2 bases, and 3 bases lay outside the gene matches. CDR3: CASSQTGVADTQYF. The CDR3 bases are TGTGCCAGCAGCCAAACAGGGGTTGCAGATACGCAGTATTTT.

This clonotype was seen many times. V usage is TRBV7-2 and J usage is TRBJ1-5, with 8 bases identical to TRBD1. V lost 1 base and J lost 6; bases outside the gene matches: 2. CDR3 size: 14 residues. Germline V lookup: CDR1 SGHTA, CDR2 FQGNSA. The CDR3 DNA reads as TGTGCCAGCAGCTTAGACAGGGGGGGTCAGCCCCAGCATTTT. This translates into CASSLDRGGQPQHF.

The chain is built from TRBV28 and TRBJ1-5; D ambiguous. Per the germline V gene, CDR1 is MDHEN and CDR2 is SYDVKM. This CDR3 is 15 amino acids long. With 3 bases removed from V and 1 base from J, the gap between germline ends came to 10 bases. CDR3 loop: CASSFSSRSNQPQHF. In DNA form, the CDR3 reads TGTGCCAGCAGTTTTTCCAGCAGGAGCAATCAGCCCCAGCATTTT.

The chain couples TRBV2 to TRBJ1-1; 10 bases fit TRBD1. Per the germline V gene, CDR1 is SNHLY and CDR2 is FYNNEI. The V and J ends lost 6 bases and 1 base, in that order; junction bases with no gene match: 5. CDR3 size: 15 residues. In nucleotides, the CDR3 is TGTGCCAGCAGGACAGGGGGCGGGGGGAACACTGAAGCTTTCTTT. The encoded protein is CASRTGGGGNTEAFF.

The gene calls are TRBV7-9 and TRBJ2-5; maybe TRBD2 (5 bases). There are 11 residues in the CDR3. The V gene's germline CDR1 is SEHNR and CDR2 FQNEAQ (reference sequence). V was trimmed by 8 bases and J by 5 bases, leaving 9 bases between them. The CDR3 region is CASRTGETQYF. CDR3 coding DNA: TGTGCCAGCCGCACGGGGGAGACCCAGTACTTC.

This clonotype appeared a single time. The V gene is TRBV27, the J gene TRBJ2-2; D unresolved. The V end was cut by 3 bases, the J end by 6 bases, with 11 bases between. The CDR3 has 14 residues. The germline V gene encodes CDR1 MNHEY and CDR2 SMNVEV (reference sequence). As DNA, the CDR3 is TGTGCCAGCAGTTTGCTCTGGGGATCCGGGGAGCTGTTTTTT. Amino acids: CASSLLWGSGELFF.

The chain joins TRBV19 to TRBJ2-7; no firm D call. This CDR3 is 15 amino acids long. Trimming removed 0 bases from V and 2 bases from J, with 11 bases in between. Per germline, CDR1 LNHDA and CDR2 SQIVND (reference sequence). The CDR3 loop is CASSIEGRPAYEQYF. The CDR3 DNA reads TGTGCCAGTAGTATAGAGGGCAGGCCAGCCTACGAGCAGTACTTC.

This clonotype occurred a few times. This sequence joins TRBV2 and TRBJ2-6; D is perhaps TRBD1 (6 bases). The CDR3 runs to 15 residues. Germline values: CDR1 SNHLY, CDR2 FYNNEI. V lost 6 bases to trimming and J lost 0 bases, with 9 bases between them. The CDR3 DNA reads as TGTGCCAGCAGCGGACAGTCCTCTGGGGCCAACGTCCTGACTTTC. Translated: CASSGQSSGANVLTF.

The CDR3 protein is CASTIRGGWNSPLHF. CDR3 sequence (DNA): TGTGCCAGCACTATTCGAGGGGGATGGAATTCACCCCTCCACTTT. The V and J genes are TRBV27 and TRBJ1-6; perhaps TRBD1 as D (6 bases). V lost 7 bases and J 7 bases, leaving 17 bases between the germline ends. Germline V gives CDR1 MNHEY, CDR2 SMNVEV (reference sequence). The CDR3 length is 15 residues.

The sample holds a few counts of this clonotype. The CDR3 here is CASSSRGSFLEKLFF. The CDR3 coding sequence is TGTGCCAGCAGCTCCAGGGGGAGTTTTCTGGAAAAACTGTTTTTT. The chain carries TRBV7-6 and TRBJ1-4; 7 nucleotides match TRBD1. The CDR3 length is 15 residues. Germline assignment: CDR1 SGHVS and CDR2 FNYEAQ. V dropped 4 bases and J dropped 8; count of bases not matched to a gene: 10.

Written as DNA, the CDR3 is TGTGCCAGCAGCCACCTCCAGGGGGAAGAGACCCAGTACTTC. It specifies CASSHLQGEETQYF. V and J are TRBV7-6 and TRBJ2-5; 7 bases align to TRBD1. Trimming at V came to 5 bases and at J to 3 bases, leaving 6 bases not matched to a gene. The CDR3 sequence is 14 residues long. Per germline, CDR1 SGHVS and CDR2 FNYEAQ.

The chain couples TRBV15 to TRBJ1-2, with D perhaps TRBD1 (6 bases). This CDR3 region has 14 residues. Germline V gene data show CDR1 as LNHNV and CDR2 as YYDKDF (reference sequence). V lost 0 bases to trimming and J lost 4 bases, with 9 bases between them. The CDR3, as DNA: TGTGCCACCAGCAGAGATAGGGGGTTCTATGGCTACACCTTC. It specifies CATSRDRGFYGYTF.

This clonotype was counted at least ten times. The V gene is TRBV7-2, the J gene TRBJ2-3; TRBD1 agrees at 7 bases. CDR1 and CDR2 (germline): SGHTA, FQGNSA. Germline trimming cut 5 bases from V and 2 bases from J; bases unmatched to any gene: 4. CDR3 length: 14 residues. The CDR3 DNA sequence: TGTGCCAGCAGCATCGACAGGGACACAGATACGCAGTATTTT. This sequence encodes CASSIDRDTDTQYF.

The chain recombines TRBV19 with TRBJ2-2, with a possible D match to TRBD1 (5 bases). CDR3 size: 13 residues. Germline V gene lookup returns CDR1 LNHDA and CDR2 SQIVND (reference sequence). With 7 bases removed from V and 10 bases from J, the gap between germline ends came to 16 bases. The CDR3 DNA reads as TGTGCCAGTACCACCCTGGGGCCTACGGAGCTGTTTTTT. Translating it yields CASTTLGPTELFF. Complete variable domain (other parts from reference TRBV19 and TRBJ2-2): DGGITQSPKYLFRKEGQNVTLSCEQNLNHDAMYWYRQDPGQGLRLIYYSQIVNDFQKGDIAEGYSVSREKKESFPLTVTSAQKNPTAFYLCASTTLGPTELFFGEGSRLTVL.